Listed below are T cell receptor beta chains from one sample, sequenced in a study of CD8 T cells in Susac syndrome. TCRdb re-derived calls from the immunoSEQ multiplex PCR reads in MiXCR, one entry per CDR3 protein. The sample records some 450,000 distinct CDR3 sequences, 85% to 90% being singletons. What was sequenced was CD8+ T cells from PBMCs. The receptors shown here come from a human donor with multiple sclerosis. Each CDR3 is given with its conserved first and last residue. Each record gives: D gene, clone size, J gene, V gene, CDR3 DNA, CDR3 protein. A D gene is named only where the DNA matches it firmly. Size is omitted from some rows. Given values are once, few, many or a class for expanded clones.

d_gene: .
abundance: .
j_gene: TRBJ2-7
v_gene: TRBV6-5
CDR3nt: TGTGCCAGCAGTTACTCGACACAATACGAGCAGTACTTC
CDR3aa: CASSYSTQYEQYF

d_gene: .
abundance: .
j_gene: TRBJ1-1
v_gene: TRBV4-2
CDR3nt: TGTGCCAGCAGCCAAGTACAATCGGGGAACACTGAAGCTTTCTTT
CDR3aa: CASSQVQSGNTEAFF

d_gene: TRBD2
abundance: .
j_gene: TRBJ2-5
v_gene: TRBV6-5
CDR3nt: TGTGCCAGCAGTTATTTGGCCCGGACTAGCGGGATCCAAGAGACCCAGTACTTC
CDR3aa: CASSYLARTSGIQETQYF

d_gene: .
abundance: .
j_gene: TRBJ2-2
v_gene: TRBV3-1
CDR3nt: TGTGCCAGCTTCTTGGAGGGGTCTGACGGGGAGCTGTTTTTT
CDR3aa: CASFLEGSDGELFF

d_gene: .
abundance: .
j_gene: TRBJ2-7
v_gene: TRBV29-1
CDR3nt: TGCAGCGTTGGGACGGACTCTCTAGGGGAGCAGTACTTC
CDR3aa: CSVGTDSLGEQYF

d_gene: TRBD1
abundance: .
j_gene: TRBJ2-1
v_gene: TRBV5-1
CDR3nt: TGCGCCAGCAGCTTGGCCGGGCAGGGGGCGAGTAATGAGCAGTTCTTC
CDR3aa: CASSLAGQGASNEQFF

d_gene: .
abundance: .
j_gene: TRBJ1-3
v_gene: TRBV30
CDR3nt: TGTGCCTCCCTGAGTGACACCATATATTTT
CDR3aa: CASLSDTIYF

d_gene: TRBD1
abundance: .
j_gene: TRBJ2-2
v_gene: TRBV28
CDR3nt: TGTGCCAGCAGGTGCCACAGGGGAGTTAATACCGGGGAGCTGTTTTTT
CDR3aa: CASRCHRGVNTGELFF

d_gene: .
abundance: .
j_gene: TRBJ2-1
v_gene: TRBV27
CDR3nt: TGTGCCAGCAGTTTAGATCACTCAGGGTACAATGAGCAGTTCTTC
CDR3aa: CASSLDHSGYNEQFF

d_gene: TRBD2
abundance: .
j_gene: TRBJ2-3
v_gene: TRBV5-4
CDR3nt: TGTGCCAGCAGCTTGGTGGTAGCGGGGACAGATACGCAGTATTTT
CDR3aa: CASSLVVAGTDTQYF

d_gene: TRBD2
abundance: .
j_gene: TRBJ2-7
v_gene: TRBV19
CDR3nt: TGTGCCACCATGGGACTAGCACCCTACGAGCAGTACTTC
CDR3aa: CATMGLAPYEQYF

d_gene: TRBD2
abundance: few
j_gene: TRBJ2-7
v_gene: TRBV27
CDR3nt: TGTGCCAGCAGTTTAGCAGCGGGAGGGCCGGTCTACGAGCAGTACTTC
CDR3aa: CASSLAAGGPVYEQYF

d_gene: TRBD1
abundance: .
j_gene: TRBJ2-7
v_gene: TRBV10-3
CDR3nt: TGTGCCATCAGTGACCTCGACAGGGGCGGCTCCTACGAGCAGTACTTC
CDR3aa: CAISDLDRGGSYEQYF

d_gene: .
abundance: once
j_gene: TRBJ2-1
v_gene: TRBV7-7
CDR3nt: TGTGCCAGCAGCTTATACGGCAGCGACAATGAGCAGTTCTTC
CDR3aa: CASSLYGSDNEQFF

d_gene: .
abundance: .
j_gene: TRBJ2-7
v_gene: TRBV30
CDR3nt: TGTGCCTGGAGTGCAACATGGACAGAAACCTCCTACGAGCAGTACTTC
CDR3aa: CAWSATWTETSYEQYF

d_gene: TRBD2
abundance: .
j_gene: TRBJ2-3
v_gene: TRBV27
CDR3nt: TGTGCCAGCAGTTTTTCGGGAGGAGGTACAGATACGCAGTATTTT
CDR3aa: CASSFSGGGTDTQYF

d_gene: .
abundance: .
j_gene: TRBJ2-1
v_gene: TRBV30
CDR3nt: TGTGCCTTTTTCCGGGACCCCTACAATGAGCAGTTCTTC
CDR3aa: CAFFRDPYNEQFF

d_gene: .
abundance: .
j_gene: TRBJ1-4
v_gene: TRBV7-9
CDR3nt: TGTGCCAGCAGCCCGGTTCAGGGAGAAGAAAAACTGTTTTTT
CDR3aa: CASSPVQGEEKLFF

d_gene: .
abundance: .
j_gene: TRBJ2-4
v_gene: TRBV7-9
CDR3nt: TGTGCCAGCAGCTTCGGAGGGTCTCACGAAGGGAACATTCAGTACTTC
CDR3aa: CASSFGGSHEGNIQYF

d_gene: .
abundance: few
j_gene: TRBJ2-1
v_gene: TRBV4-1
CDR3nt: TGTGCCAGCAGCCAGGGGGGTTACAATGAGCAGTTCTTC
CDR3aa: CASSQGGYNEQFF

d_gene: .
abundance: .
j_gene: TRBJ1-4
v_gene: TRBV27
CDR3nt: TGTGCCAGCAGCCAGGGAGGATGGAATGAAAAACTGTTTTTT
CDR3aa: CASSQGGWNEKLFF

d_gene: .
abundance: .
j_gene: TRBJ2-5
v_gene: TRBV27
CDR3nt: TGTGCCAGCACTTCCCAGGGAAGAGAGACCCAGTACTTC
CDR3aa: CASTSQGRETQYF

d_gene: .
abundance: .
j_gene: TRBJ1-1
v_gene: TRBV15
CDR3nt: TGTGCCACCAGCAGAGATCGTGGACAGACGAACACTGAAGCTTTCTTT
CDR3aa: CATSRDRGQTNTEAFF

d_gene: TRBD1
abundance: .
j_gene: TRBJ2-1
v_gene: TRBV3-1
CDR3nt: TGTGCCAGCAGTCCAAGGGGGCGCGGGTACAATGAGCAGTTCTTC
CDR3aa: CASSPRGRGYNEQFF

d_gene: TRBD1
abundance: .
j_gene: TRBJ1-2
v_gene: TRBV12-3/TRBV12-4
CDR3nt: TGTGCCAGCAGTTTAGATCGCCCGCCGGACAGGGAGACTAACTATGGCTACACCTTC
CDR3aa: CASSLDRPPDRETNYGYTF

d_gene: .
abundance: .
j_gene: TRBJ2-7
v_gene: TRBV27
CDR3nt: TGTGCCAGCAGTTTTAGCGGAGCAGAGGACTACGAGCAGTACTTC
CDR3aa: CASSFSGAEDYEQYF

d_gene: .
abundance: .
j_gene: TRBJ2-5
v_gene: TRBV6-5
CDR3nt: TGTGCCAGCAGTTACTCCGGAGAGGCCCAGTACTTC
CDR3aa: CASSYSGEAQYF

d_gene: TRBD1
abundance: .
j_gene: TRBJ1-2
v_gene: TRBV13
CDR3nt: TGTGCCAGCAGCGCCAGGACAGGGGAGGACTATGGCTACACCTTC
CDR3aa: CASSARTGEDYGYTF

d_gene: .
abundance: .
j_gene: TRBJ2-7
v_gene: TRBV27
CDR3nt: TGTGCCAGCTGTATTCCAGGGTCCGACGAGCAGTACTTC
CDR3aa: CASCIPGSDEQYF

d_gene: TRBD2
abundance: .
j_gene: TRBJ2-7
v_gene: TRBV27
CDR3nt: TGTGCCAGCAGACCGACTAGCGGAGACTTTTACGAGCAGTACTTC
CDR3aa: CASRPTSGDFYEQYF

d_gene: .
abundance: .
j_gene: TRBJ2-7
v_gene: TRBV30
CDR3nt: TGTGCCTGGAGGGGTCACGAGCAGTACTTC
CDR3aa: CAWRGHEQYF

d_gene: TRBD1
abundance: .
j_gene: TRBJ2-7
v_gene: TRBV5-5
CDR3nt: TGTGCCAGCAGCATACCGGGACAGGGCTACGAGCAGTACTTC
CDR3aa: CASSIPGQGYEQYF

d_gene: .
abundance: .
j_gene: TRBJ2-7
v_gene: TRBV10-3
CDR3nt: TGTGCCATCACCAGGGACATCTCCTACGAGCAGTACTTC
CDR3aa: CAITRDISYEQYF

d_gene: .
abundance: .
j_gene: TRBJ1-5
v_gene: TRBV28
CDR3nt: TGTGCCAGCGTCAAGGGAGAGCAGCCCCAGCATTTT
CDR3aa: CASVKGEQPQHF

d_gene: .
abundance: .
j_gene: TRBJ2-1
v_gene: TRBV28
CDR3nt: TGTGCCAGCATTGAGTCAGGGGCCCCCCCGGACAATGAGCAGTTCTTC
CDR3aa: CASIESGAPPDNEQFF